One and the same sample provided the 20 T cell receptor beta chains below, sequenced in a study of tumor and adjacent non-tumor tissue in lung cancer. No cell sorting was done before RNA was extracted from the tissue. More than 3 cm separated this lung sample from the edge of the tumor. The library came from three nested PCR rounds adapted from ARM-PCR protocols. TCRdb re-derived calls from the multiplex PCR reads in MiXCR, one entry per CDR3 protein. The table records about 77,000 distinct CDR3 sequences, less than 85% of them present only once. Sequencing was done on a sample of distant non-tumor lung tissue. The receptor source for this set is a man aged 70 or older with non-small cell lung cancer.

A note on this clonotype: An end of the junction does not agree with germline; a read error may underlie this. The V and J genes are TRBV6-6 and TRBJ1-5; 8 nucleotides line up with TRBD1. Germline V CDR1 and CDR2: MNHNY, SVGAGI (reference sequence). The CDR3 is 15 amino acids. In DNA form, the CDR3 reads TGTGCCAGCAATCCCGGTCAGGGGGCCAATCAGTCCCAGCATTTT. It codes for CASNPGQGANQSQHF.

This clonotype appeared a few times. This could be a read error, since a much larger clone is one nucleotide away. The genes are TRBV14 and TRBJ2-5; the match to TRBD1 covers 8 bases. Germline loops: CDR1 SGHDN, CDR2 FVKESK. The CDR3 contains 15 residues. The CDR3 nucleotides read TGTGCCAGCACCCAAATGACAGGGGTTAAAGAGACCCAGTACTTC. Its translation: CASTQMTGVKETQYF. Full variable domain (remainder filled in from reference TRBV14 and TRBJ2-5): EAGVTQFPSHSVIEKGQTVTLRCDPISGHDNLYWYRRVMGKEIKFLLHFVKESKQDESGMPNNRFLAERTGGTYSTLKVQPAELEDSGVYFCASTQMTGVKETQYFGPGTRLLVL.

As concerns this clonotype: The missing conserved phenylalanine or tryptophan at the end of this CDR3 makes a read error likely. The chain couples TRBV11-3 to TRBJ2-1; tentative D call: TRBD1 (5 bases). The CDR3 length is 16 residues. CDR1 and CDR2 from the germline V gene are SGHNT and YENEEA. V shed 0 bases and J shed 9 bases, with 18 bases lying between them. Here the CDR3 DNA reads TGTGCCAGCAGCTTAGATCCCACGGTGGGTAGGGGTGAGCAGTTCTCC. It encodes CASSLDPTVGRGEQFS.

With respect to this clonotype: An end of the junction does not agree with germline; a read error may underlie this. The chain joins TRBV4-2 to TRBJ2-3, with 7 bases aligning to TRBD2. The CDR3 loop spans 17 amino acids. The germline V gene encodes CDR1 LGHNA and CDR2 YNFKEQ. Here the CDR3 DNA reads TGTGCCAGCAACCAACATCGGTGGCGGGGGACCACAGATACCCAGTATTTT. Its protein is CASNQHRWRGTTDTQYF.

This clonotype was seen once. Sequence at one end of the junction differs from germline and may be a read error. The J gene is TRBJ1-1, the V gene TRBV6-5; no reliable D call. Germline V CDR1 and CDR2: MNHEY, SVGAGI. The CDR3 loop spans 14 amino acids. The CDR3: CASRLTRDDTEPFF. CDR3 coding DNA: TGTGCCAGCAGGTTGACACGGGATGACACTGAACCTTTCTTT.

The DNA of the CDR3 is TGTGCCAGCAGCTCATACAGATATGACAACACCTTC. This encodes CASSSYRYDNTF. The chain recombines TRBV11-1 with TRBJ1-2; no clear D. The CDR3 consists of 12 residues. With 4 bases removed from V and 12 bases from J, the gap between germline ends came to 15 bases. Germline-derived CDR1 and CDR2 are SGHAT and FQDESV (reference sequence).

Notes on this clonotype: A much bigger clone sits one base away, suggesting this may be a read error. V usage is TRBV30 and J usage is TRBJ1-6; 7 bases fit TRBD1. The CDR3 sequence is 15 residues long. Germline values: CDR1 GTSNPN, CDR2 SVGIG (reference sequence). After removal of 2 bases from V and 5 bases from J, the junction contained 6 bases not matched to a gene. CDR3 nucleotides: TGTGCCTGGAGTTACCGGACAGGAGATAATTCACCCCTCCACTTT. This translates into CAWSYRTGDNSPLHF.

A remark on this clonotype: A much larger clone lies a single base off, so this may be a read error. This chain uses TRBV5-5 with TRBJ1-5; TRBD1 is a possible D gene (5 bases). The CDR3 spans 17 residues. Germline assignment: CDR1 SGHKS and CDR2 YYEKEE (reference sequence). Trimming left V 4 bases short and J 0 bases short, with 17 bases between. Written as DNA, the CDR3 is TGTGCCAGCAGCACTTATTGGACAACGAGTAGCAATCAGCCCCAGCATTTT. Its translation: CASSTYWTTSSNQPQHF.

Note on this clonotype: In this CDR3 the conserved last residue, phenylalanine or tryptophan, is missing, so a read error is likely. The DNA is left out, because the CDR3 cannot be placed on it with certainty; the CDR3 is given as TCRdb lists it. The chain combines TRBV11-2 with TRBJ2-3; TRBD1 was called by the table and not checked on the DNA. The CDR3 contains 15 residues when both ends are counted. CDR1 and CDR2 (germline): SGHAT, FQNNGV. The CDR3 sequence: CASRLGQGVAVTRYI.

The V call is TRBV20-1, the J call TRBJ2-7; 7 bases are shared with TRBD1. CDR3 length: 14 amino acids. J lost 4 bases, V lost 0 bases, and 6 bases had no gene match. Looked up from germline, CDR1 is DFQATT and CDR2 is SNEGSKA (reference sequence). CDR3 nucleotides: TGCAGTGCTAGAGATGAGGGGGCGGTTTACGAGCAGTACTTC. This codes for CSARDEGAVYEQYF.

Comment on this clonotype: Its ends do not fully match the called genes, so a read error is possible. This chain connects TRBV4-1 to TRBJ1-6, with a possible D match to TRBD1 (6 bases). The length of the CDR3 is 15 residues. Germline values: CDR1 MGHRA, CDR2 YSYEKL. CDR3 in amino acids: CTSSHTGPLQSPLHF. As DNA, the CDR3 is TGCACCAGCAGCCATACAGGGCCCCTTCAGTCACCACTCCACTTT.

In the case of this clonotype: This may come from a read error, since a much larger clone is one base off. This sequence joins TRBV5-1 and TRBJ1-1; D ambiguous. The length of the CDR3 is 14 residues. Germline values: CDR1 SGHRS, CDR2 YFSETQ. The CDR3 loop is CVSSLVGKNTEAFF. The CDR3 coding sequence is TGCGTCAGCAGCTTGGTTGGGAAGAACACTGAAGCTTTCTTT.

About this clonotype: Germline is not matched at one junction end, which may reflect a read error. J is TRBJ2-3 and V is TRBV12-3 or TRBV12-4; D might be TRBD2 (5 bases). This CDR3 region has 13 residues. In DNA, the CDR3 is TGTGCCAGACGGGGAACCGTTCGGGATAAGCAGTATTTT. Amino acid sequence: CARRGTVRDKQYF.

Notes on this clonotype: This CDR3 is missing its conserved last phenylalanine or tryptophan, likely due to a read error. The chain couples TRBV10-3 to TRBJ2-7; no definite D call. CDR3 size: 14 residues. Per germline, CDR1 ENHRY and CDR2 SYGVKD. In nucleotides, the CDR3 is TGCGCCATCAGTGACCCCGGTACAACCTACGAGCAGTACTGC. Its protein product is CAISDPGTTYEQYC.

The V call is TRBV28, the J call TRBJ1-5; possible D gene TRBD1, 5 bases. Deletions cut 5 bases from V and 3 bases from J, with 8 bases between. The CDR3 covers 13 residues. Germline lookup yields CDR1 MDHEN and CDR2 SYDVKM. For the CDR3, the DNA is TGTGCCAGCAGTAGGGACCCCAATCAGCCCCAGCATTTT. It codes for CASSRDPNQPQHF.

The J gene is TRBJ2-5, the V gene TRBV4-2, with D uncertain. V was clipped by 3 bases and J by 1 base, with 15 bases between them. This CDR3 is built from 16 residues. Per the germline V gene, CDR1 is LGHNA and CDR2 is YNFKEQ. CDR3 bases: TGTGCCAGCAGCCAGGTACAACGGCTCTCCCAAGAGACCCAGTACTTC. It codes for CASSQVQRLSQETQYF.

This clonotype was found a few times. A read error is possible here, since a much larger clone lies one base away. The chain combines TRBV5-5 with TRBJ2-5; D might be TRBD2 (5 bases). The V end was cut by 4 bases, the J end by 5 bases, with 12 bases between. The CDR3 runs to 13 residues. Germline CDR1 reads SGHKS; CDR2 reads YYEKEE (reference sequence). Here the CDR3 DNA reads TGTGCCAGCAGCGCTAGACCGGGGGAGACCCAGTACTTC. Its protein is CASSARPGETQYF.

Details on this clonotype: The final CDR3 position lacks the conserved phenylalanine or tryptophan, pointing to a likely read error. V and J are TRBV11-3 and TRBJ1-1; D is unresolved. This CDR3 comprises 13 residues. V lost 3 bases to trimming and J lost 0 bases, with 5 bases between them. Germline CDR1 is SGHNT and CDR2 is YENEEA. The CDR3 nucleotides read TGTGCCAGCAGCTTTAGGATGAACACTGAAGCTTTCATT. It is translated as CASSFRMNTEAFI.

This chain joins TRBV29-1 and TRBJ1-2, with D uncertain. This CDR3 spans 16 amino acids. Per germline, CDR1 SQVTM and CDR2 ANQGSEA. CDR3 sequence reads: CSVISYLSSGEDGYTF. The CDR3 DNA reads as TGCAGTGTTATCTCCTATCTATCCTCGGGAGAAGATGGCTACACCTTC.

With regard to this clonotype: This is likely a read error, given that the CDR3 carries no conserved phenylalanine or tryptophan at its end. It is unclear where the CDR3 begins or ends on the DNA, so no DNA is shown, and the CDR3 is as TCRdb lists it. This chain uses TRBV5-5 with TRBJ2-5. Germline-derived CDR1 and CDR2 are SGHKS and YYEKEE (reference sequence). A total of 13 residues make up the CDR3, ends included. The CDR3 sequence: CASSLVSSETQYL.